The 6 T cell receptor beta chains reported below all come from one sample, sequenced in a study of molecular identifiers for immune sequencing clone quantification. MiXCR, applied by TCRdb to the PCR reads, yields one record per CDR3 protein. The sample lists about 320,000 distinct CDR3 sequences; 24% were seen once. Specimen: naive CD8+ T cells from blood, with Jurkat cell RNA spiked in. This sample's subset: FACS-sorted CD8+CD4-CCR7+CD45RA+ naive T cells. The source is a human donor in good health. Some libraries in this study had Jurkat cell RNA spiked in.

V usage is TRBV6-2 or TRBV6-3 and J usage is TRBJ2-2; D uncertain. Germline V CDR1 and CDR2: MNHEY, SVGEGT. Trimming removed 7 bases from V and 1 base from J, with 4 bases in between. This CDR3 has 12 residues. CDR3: CASKVNTGELFF. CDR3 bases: TGTGCCAGCAAGGTGAACACCGGGGAGCTGTTTTTT.

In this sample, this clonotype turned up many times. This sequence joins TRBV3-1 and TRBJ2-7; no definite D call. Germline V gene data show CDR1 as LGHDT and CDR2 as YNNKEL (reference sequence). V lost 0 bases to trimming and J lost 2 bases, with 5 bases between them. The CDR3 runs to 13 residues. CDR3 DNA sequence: TGTGCCAGCAGCCAAGACAGCACCTACGAGCAGTACTTC. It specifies CASSQDSTYEQYF.

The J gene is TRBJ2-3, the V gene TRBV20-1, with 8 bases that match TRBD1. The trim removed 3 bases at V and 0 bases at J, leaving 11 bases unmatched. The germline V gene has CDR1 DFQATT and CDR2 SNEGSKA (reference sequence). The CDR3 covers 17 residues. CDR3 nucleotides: TGCAGTGCTAGTAGGGACAGGTCGTTATCTAGCACAGATACGCAGTATTTT. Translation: CSASRDRSLSSTDTQYF.

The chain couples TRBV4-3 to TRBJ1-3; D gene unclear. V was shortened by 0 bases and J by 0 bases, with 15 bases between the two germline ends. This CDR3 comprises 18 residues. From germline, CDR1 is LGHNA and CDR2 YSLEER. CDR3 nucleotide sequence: TGCGCCAGCAGCCAAGATCGAGTCCAGACGAGCTCTGGAAACACCATATATTTT. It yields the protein CASSQDRVQTSSGNTIYF.

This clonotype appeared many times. This CDR3 is CSADGDSGSYEQYF. The CDR3 coding sequence is TGCAGTGCCGACGGGGACAGTGGCTCCTACGAGCAGTACTTC. The V call is TRBV20-1, the J call TRBJ2-7, with TRBD1 matching over 7 bases. Trimming at V came to 6 bases and at J to 0 bases, leaving 8 bases not matched to a gene. Germline V gene sequence: CDR1 DFQATT, CDR2 SNEGSKA (reference sequence). There are 14 residues in the CDR3.

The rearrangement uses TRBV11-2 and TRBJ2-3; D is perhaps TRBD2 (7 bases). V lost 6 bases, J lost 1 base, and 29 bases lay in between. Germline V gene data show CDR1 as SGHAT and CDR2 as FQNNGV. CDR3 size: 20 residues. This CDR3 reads CASSSGTLDWRGPRTDTQYF. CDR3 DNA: TGTGCCAGCAGTTCCGGGACTCTTGACTGGCGGGGGCCTCGCACAGATACGCAGTATTTT.